Each of the 7 T cell receptor beta chains below was sequenced from the same sample in a study of cytomegalovirus exposure and HLA in healthy donors. Produced via immunoSEQ multiplex PCR; TCRdb's table is partial and in-frame only. The data hold 200,000 or so clones, with 84% observed a single time. The sequenced sample consisted of PBMCs. The origin of the receptors is a man between 18 and 35 years old in good health and CMV-seropositive.

The V and J genes are TRBV9 and TRBJ2-7, with 7 bases lining up with TRBD1. V lost 2 bases to trimming and J lost 7 bases; unmatched junction nucleotides: 12. Germline lookup yields CDR1 SGDLS and CDR2 YYNGEE. This CDR3 comprises 15 residues. The CDR3 region has the DNA TGTGCCAGCAGCGTCTCCGGGACAGATAATTCGGAGCAGTACTTC. It translates to CASSVSGTDNSEQYF.

The chain employs TRBV5-1 and TRBJ2-2; 7 positions match TRBD1. The CDR3 has 15 amino acids. Trimming took 4 bases from V and 1 from J; bases not matched to a gene: 4. Germline CDR1 reads SGHRS; CDR2 reads YFSETQ. CDR3 region: CASSGTALNTGELFF. The CDR3 DNA follows: TGCGCCAGCAGCGGGACAGCCCTGAACACCGGGGAGCTGTTTTTT. The whole variable domain, filled in from reference TRBV5-1 and TRBJ2-2, reads KAGVTQTPRYLIKTRGQQVTLSCSPISGHRSVSWYQQTPGQGLQFLFEYFSETQRNKGNFPGRFSGRQFSNSRSEMNVSTLELGDSALYLCASSGTALNTGELFFGEGSRLTVL.

The CDR3 spells CASSVGTGQQFF. In DNA, the CDR3 is TGTGCCAGCAGCGTAGGGACAGGTCAGCAGTTCTTC. V gene TRBV9 combines with J gene TRBJ2-1; 7 nucleotides agree with TRBD1. The CDR3 covers 12 residues. The ends lost 0 bases at V and 11 bases at J; junction bases unmatched: 2. The germline CDR1 and CDR2 sequences are SGDLS and YYNGEE.

The chain carries TRBV27 and TRBJ2-5; TRBD2 agrees at 10 bases. Germline CDR1 and CDR2: MNHEY and SMNVEV (reference sequence). This CDR3 has 16 residues. J was trimmed by 2 bases and V by 6 bases; bases with no gene match: 9. DNA of the CDR3: TGTGCCAGCAGGCCTAGCGGGGGCATATCACAAGAGACCCAGTACTTC. Its translation: CASRPSGGISQETQYF.

The V call is TRBV2, the J call TRBJ2-5; D is undetermined. Germline CDR1 is SNHLY and CDR2 is FYNNEI. Between the trimmed V and J ends, which lost 7 bases and 5 bases, there was a span of 11 bases. CDR3 length: 12 amino acids. The CDR3 loop is CASTQIEETQYF. CDR3 coding DNA: TGTGCCAGCACCCAAATCGAGGAGACCCAGTACTTC. The full variable domain, with the rest looked up from reference TRBV2 and TRBJ2-5, is EPEVTQTPSHQVTQMGQEVILRCVPISNHLYFYWYRQILGQKVEFLVSFYNNEISEKSEIFDDQFSVERPDGSNFTLKIRSTKLEDSAMYFCASTQIEETQYFGPGTRLLVL.

The CDR3 sequence: CASRQTGGYTDTQYF. The DNA for the CDR3 is TGTGCCAGCAGACAGACAGGGGGGTACACAGATACGCAGTATTTT. The rearrangement uses TRBV27 and TRBJ2-3, with 9 bases identical to TRBD1. V trimming: 6 bases; J trimming: 2 bases; junction bases outside the gene matches: 6. Germline V gives CDR1 MNHEY, CDR2 SMNVEV (reference sequence). CDR3 length: 15 residues.

The chain couples TRBV28 to TRBJ1-3; the D gene is possibly TRBD1 (5 bases). CDR1 MDHEN and CDR2 SYDVKM come from the germline V gene. The CDR3 extends over 13 amino acids. V gave up 3 bases and J gave up 7 bases, with 10 bases separating them. CDR3 amino acids: CASSLGQTNTIYF. The CDR3, as DNA: TGTGCCAGCAGTTTGGGGCAAACCAACACCATATATTTT. Filled out from reference TRBV28 and TRBJ1-3, the complete variable domain reads DVKVTQSSRYLVKRTGEKVFLECVQDMDHENMFWYRQDPGLGLRLIYFSYDVKMKEKGDIPEGYSVSREKKERFSLILESASTNQTSMYLCASSLGQTNTIYFGEGSWLTVV.